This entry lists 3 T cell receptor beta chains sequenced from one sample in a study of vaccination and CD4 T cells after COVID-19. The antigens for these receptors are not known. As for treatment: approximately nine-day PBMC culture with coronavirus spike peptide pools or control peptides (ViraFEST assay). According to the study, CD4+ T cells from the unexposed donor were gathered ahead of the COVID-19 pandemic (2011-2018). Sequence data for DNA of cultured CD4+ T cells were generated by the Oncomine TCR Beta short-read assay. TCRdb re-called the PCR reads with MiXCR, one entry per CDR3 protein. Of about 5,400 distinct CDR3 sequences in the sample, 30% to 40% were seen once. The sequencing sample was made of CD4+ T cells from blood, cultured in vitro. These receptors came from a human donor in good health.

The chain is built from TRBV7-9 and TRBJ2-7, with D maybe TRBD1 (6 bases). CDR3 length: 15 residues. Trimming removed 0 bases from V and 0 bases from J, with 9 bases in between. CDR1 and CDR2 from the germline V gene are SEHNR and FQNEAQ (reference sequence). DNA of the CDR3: TGTGCCAGCAGCTTAGCACTGGGACACTCCTACGAGCAGTACTTC. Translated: CASSLALGHSYEQYF.

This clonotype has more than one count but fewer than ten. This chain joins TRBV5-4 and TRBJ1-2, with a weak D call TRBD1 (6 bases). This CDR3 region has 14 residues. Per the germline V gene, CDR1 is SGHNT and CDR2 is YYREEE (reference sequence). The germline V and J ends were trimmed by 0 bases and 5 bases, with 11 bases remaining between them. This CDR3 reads CASSLDQGPYGYTF. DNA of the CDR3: TGTGCCAGCAGCTTGGATCAGGGGCCGTATGGCTACACCTTC.

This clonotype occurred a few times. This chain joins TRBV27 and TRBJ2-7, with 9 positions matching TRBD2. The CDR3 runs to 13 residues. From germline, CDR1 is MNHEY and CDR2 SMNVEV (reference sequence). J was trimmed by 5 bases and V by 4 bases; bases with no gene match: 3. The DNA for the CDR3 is TGTGCCAGCAGTTGGATAGCGGGGGACGAGCAGTACTTC. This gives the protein CASSWIAGDEQYF.